The clone carrying this T cell receptor beta chain was seen a handful of times. The data belong to a study of patients and donors after allogeneic stem cell transplantation. This CDR3 comprises 14 residues. Germline CDR1 is SGHTA and CDR2 is FQGNSA. Trimming pared 0 bases from V and 6 bases from J, leaving 6 bases between. Each CDR3 protein is one row after TCRdb ran MiXCR on the RT-PCR reads. The profile covers around 240,000 distinct CDR3 sequences, with 13% to 15% appearing a single time and 11% taken by the ten largest. The chain recombines TRBV7-2 with TRBJ1-6; no clear D gene. The source material was blood, either unsorted or a sorted T cell fraction (not recorded which). This receptor was obtained from a human donor who was either an allogeneic HSCT recipient or a stem cell or donor lymphocyte infusion donor (not recorded which). It is not recorded whose cells these are; they may come from a transplant donor. CDR3 coding DNA: TGTGCCAGCAGCTTAGCGCATGGTAATTCACCCCTCCACTTT. Translation: CASSLAHGNSPLHF.